This TCR beta chain is from a study of T cell repertoires in cytomegalovirus infection. Study background: Based on public TCR beta signatures, there were indications of CMV infection and of a matching HLA type. Findings of the study overall: Totalled public TCR beta family frequency picked out people who carried CMV plus the relevant HLA.

Regarding this clonotype: Its antigen is still unknown.

TCRdb re-analysed the reads in MiXCR, keeping a single row per CDR3 protein. The sample comprises 250,000 to 300,000 distinct CDR3 sequences, over 15% of which are singletons, and about half rests with the top ten. Between the trimmed V and J ends, which lost 3 bases and 7 bases, there was a span of 10 bases. The CDR3 loop spans 12 amino acids. Germline CDR1 and CDR2: SGHDT and YYEEEE. This TCR was recovered from a human donor in good health (CMV status not recorded). Some clones in this sample may be carry-over from other donors' samples. Sequencing was carried out using CD8+ T cells from PBMCs. The chain uses TRBV5-6 and TRBJ1-1; D not certain. CDR3 sequence reads: CASSYAANEAFF. The CDR3 bases are TGTGCCAGCAGCTATGCAGCAAATGAAGCTTTCTTT.